Listed below are T cell receptor beta chains from one sample, sequenced in a study of T-cell reconstitution after alpha-beta-depleted transplantation in children. TCRdb independently ran MiXCR on the PCR reads; one entry per CDR3 protein. The repertoire has approximately 350,000 distinct CDR3 sequences, 13% of them found once; the top ten carry around 4.5%. The sequencing here drew on PBMCs, taken from the stem cell graft. All receptors come from a human donor who donated a stem cell graft to a child with Fanconi anemia. Each CDR3 is given with its conserved first and last residue. Fields, in order: CDR3 protein, V gene, J gene.

CASSLVSGVPGTDTQYF,TRBV11-2,TRBJ2-3
CASSSDSANQPQHF,TRBV5-6,TRBJ1-5
CASSQGLGGANNEQFF,TRBV3-1,TRBJ2-1
CASSPLGSGAEAFF,TRBV3-1,TRBJ1-1
CASRAGGASYNEQFF,TRBV5-1,TRBJ2-1
CASSADRQATEAFF,TRBV2,TRBJ1-1
CASSQASGVYNEQFF,TRBV4-2,TRBJ2-1
CASSFRSGQSEAFF,TRBV5-1,TRBJ1-1
CASSLEEDRDKFF,TRBV12-3/TRBV12-4,TRBJ2-1
CASSDGLAGVLSYNEQFF,TRBV11-2,TRBJ2-1
CASSTTLGLAGATDTQYF,TRBV4-2,TRBJ2-3
CSIRTGQETQYF,TRBV29-1,TRBJ2-5
CASSQDRLTSGPGGTDTQYF,TRBV4-2,TRBJ2-3
CASSFWGQGAVEQYF,TRBV12-3/TRBV12-4,TRBJ2-7
CASRAGVLTEAFF,TRBV28,TRBJ1-1